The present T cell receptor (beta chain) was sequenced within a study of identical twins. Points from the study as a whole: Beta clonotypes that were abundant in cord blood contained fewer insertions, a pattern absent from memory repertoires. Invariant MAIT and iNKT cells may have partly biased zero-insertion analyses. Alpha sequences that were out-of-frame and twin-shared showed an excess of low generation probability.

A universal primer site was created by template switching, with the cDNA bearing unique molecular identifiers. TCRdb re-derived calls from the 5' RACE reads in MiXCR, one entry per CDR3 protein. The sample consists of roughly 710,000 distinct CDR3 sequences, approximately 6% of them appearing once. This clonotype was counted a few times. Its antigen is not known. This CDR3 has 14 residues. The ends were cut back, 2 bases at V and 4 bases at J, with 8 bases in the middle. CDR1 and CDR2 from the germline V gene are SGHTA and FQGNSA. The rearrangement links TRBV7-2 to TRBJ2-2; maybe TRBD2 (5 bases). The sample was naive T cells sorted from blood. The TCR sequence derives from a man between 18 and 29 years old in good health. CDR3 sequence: CASSLREITGELFF. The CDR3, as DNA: TGTGCCAGCAGCTTAAGGGAGATCACCGGGGAGCTGTTTTTT.